The present T cell receptor beta chain was sequenced within a study of T cell responses to AZD1222 COVID-19 vaccine. Study-level background: Second-dose timings of about 4 or about 12 weeks were pooled.

The CDR3 has 16 amino acids. Germline lookup yields CDR1 MGHRA and CDR2 YSYEKL. The J segment lost 5 bases and the V segment lost 0 bases, leaving 5 bases of the junction unmatched. Turning to this clone: Its matching antigen is unknown.

Overall study results and limits: Spike-wide vaccine-associated CD4 TCRs dominated at 160-218 and 743-854.

The repertoire was sequenced with immunoSEQ multiplex PCR; TCRdb's copy has only in-frame clones and lacks some. Of 150,000 to 200,000 clones in the sample, 75% to 90% were seen once. The sequence was obtained from an adult in good health. The genes are TRBV4-1 and TRBJ2-3, with 10 bases matching TRBD2. The specimen was peripheral blood, collected on day 0 of AZD1222 vaccination. CDR3 residues: CASSQDRSSGRDTQYF. In DNA form, the CDR3 reads TGCGCCAGCAGCCAAGATAGGTCTAGCGGGAGAGATACGCAGTATTTT.